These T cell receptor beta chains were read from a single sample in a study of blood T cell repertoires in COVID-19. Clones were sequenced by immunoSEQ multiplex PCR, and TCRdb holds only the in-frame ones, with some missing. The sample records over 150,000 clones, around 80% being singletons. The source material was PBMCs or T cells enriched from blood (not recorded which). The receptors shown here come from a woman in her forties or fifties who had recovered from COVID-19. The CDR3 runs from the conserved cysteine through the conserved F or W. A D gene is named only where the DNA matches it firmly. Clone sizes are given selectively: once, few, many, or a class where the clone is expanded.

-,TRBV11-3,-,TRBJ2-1,CASSFLPYNEQFF,TGTGCCAGCAGCTTCCTCCCTTACAATGAGCAGTTCTTC
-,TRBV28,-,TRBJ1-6,CASKPPHNSPLHF,TGTGCCAGCAAGCCGCCGCATAATTCACCCCTCCACTTT
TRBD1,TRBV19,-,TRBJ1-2,CASSSGRDSGNYGYTF,TGTGCCAGTAGTTCCGGCCGGGACAGCGGGAACTATGGCTACACCTTC
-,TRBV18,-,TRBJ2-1,CASSPTGNEQFF,TGTGCCAGCTCACCAACGGGCAATGAGCAGTTCTTC
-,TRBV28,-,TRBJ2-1,CASSLAGRDYNEQFF,TGTGCCAGCAGTTTGGCGGGAAGGGACTACAATGAGCAGTTCTTC
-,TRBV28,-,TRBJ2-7,CASRRGQAYEQYF,TGTGCCAGCAGACGGGGACAAGCCTACGAGCAGTACTTC
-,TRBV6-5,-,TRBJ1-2,CASSQPTGLGYTF,TGTGCCAGCAGCCAGCCGACAGGTTTGGGCTACACCTTC
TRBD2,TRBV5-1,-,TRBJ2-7,CASSLGGMGLAGTYEQYF,TGCGCCAGCAGCTTAGGGGGAATGGGACTAGCGGGGACCTACGAGCAGTACTTC
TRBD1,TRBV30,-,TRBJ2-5,CAWSHLGTGARETQYF,TGTGCCTGGAGTCACCTTGGGACAGGGGCCAGAGAGACCCAGTACTTC
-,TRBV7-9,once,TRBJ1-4,CASSLLATNEKLFF,TGTGCCAGCAGCTTACTTGCAACTAATGAAAAACTGTTTTTT
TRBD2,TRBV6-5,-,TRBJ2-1,CASSYRLAGGPGEQFF,TGTGCCAGCAGTTACCGATTAGCGGGAGGGCCGGGTGAGCAGTTCTTC
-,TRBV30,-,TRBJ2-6,CAWSVQSSGANVLTF,TGTGCCTGGAGTGTACAGTCGTCCGGGGCCAACGTCCTGACTTTC
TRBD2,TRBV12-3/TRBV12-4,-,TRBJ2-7,CASNSGGRGEQYF,TGTGCCAGCAATTCCGGCGGGAGAGGCGAGCAGTACTTC
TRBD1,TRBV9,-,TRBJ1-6,CASSVAGGSSPLHF,TGTGCCAGCAGCGTAGCAGGGGGCAGTTCACCCCTCCACTTT
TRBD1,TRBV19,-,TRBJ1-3,CASSIGRGPGNTIYF,TGTGCCAGTAGTATCGGCAGGGGGCCTGGAAACACCATATATTTT
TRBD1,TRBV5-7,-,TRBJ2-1,CAETRTGQGRRAGSNEQFF,TGTGCCGAAACCCGAACGGGACAGGGGCGTCGAGCGGGAAGCAATGAGCAGTTCTTC
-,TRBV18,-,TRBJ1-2,CASSPAAGDGYTF,TGTGCCAGCTCACCAGCCGCAGGGGATGGCTACACCTTC
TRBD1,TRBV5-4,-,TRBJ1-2,CASSLAGQGAMFGYTF,TGTGCCAGCAGCTTGGCCGGACAGGGAGCAATGTTTGGCTACACCTTC
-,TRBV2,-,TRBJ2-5,CASSRDFKETQYF,TGTGCCAGCAGTCGGGACTTCAAAGAGACCCAGTACTTC
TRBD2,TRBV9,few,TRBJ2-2,CASSPPSAGVSTGELFF,TGTGCCAGCAGTCCCCCCTCAGCGGGAGTTAGCACCGGGGAGCTGTTTTTT
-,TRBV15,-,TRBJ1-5,CATSRDSWNQPQHF,TGTGCCACCAGCAGAGATAGTTGGAATCAGCCCCAGCATTTT
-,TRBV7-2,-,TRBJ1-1,CASSLSRGNTEAFF,TGTGCCAGCAGCTTAAGTCGGGGAAACACTGAAGCTTTCTTT
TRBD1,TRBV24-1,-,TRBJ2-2,CATSDFNRGVNTGELFF,TGTGCCACCAGTGATTTCAACAGGGGGGTAAACACCGGGGAGCTGTTTTTT
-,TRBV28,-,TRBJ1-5,CASSRTGSSNQPQHF,TGTGCCAGCAGTCGAACAGGATCCAGCAATCAGCCCCAGCATTTT
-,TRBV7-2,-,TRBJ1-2,CASSLPFRVLGYTF,TGTGCCAGCAGCCTCCCGTTCAGGGTTCTTGGCTACACCTTC
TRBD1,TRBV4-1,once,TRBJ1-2,CASSQSGTGNYGYTF,TGCGCCAGCAGCCAATCGGGGACAGGGAACTATGGCTACACCTTC
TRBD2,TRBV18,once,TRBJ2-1,CASSPLNSGRAHSYNEQFF,TGTGCCAGCTCACCACTTAATAGCGGGAGGGCCCACTCCTACAATGAGCAGTTCTTC
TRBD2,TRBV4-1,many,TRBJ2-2,CASSHRTSGRGVTGELFF,TGCGCCAGCAGCCATCGGACTAGCGGGAGAGGGGTCACCGGGGAGCTGTTTTTT
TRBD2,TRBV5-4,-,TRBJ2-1,CASRTREGGDEQFF,TGTGCCAGCAGAACGCGGGAGGGAGGGGATGAGCAGTTCTTC
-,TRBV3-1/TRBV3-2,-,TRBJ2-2,CASSAGALAGELFF,TGTGCCAGCAGCGCAGGGGCGCTTGCCGGGGAGCTGTTTTTT